This T cell receptor (beta chain) came from a study of T cells in localized non-small cell lung cancer. Repertoires were generated with immunoSEQ multiplex PCR, while TCRdb's copy carries only in-frame clones and drops some. Of around 130,000 clones in the sample, more than 80% were seen once. Between the trimmed V and J ends, which lost 3 bases and 4 bases, there was a span of 20 bases. The CDR3 loop spans 17 amino acids. The germline V gene has CDR1 SGDLS and CDR2 YYNGEE. The source of this sequence is a female donor over 55 with stage I lung adenocarcinoma. Material: peripheral blood, obtained before any cancer treatment. The chain recombines TRBV9 with TRBJ2-1; a possible D gene is TRBD1 (7 bases). Written as DNA, the CDR3 is TGTGCCAGCAGCGGACAGGGCCGGGCTAGCGTTTACAATGAGCAGTTCTTC. Its protein product is CASSGQGRASVYNEQFF.